The rows below give T cell receptor beta chains drawn from one sample of a study of cytomegalovirus exposure and HLA in healthy donors. The repertoire was sequenced with immunoSEQ multiplex PCR; TCRdb's copy has only in-frame clones and lacks some. The table shows approximately 220,000 clones, with 75% to 95% occurring only once. The source material was PBMCs. The receptor source for this set is a woman aged 18-29 years in good health and CMV-seronegative. Both conserved end residues are part of each CDR3. Fields, in order: CDR3 DNA, CDR3 protein, clone size, J gene, D gene, V gene. A D gene is named only where the DNA matches it firmly. A clone size is listed for some rows: how often the clone was seen (once, few, many), or a class if it is expanded.

DNA: TGTGCTTCCTGTGGGGGGGCAAGCTCCTACAATGAGCAGTTCTTC
CDR3: CASCGGASSYNEQFF
size: once
J: TRBJ2-1
D: .
V: TRBV9

DNA: TGTGCCAGCAGAAGAGGACAGGTTGCCTACAATGAGCAGTTCTTC
CDR3: CASRRGQVAYNEQFF
size: .
J: TRBJ2-1
D: TRBD1
V: TRBV27

DNA: TGTGCCAGCAGAAGGACAGGGGAAGTTTCTGGCTACACCTTC
CDR3: CASRRTGEVSGYTF
size: .
J: TRBJ1-2
D: TRBD1
V: TRBV6-6

DNA: TGTGCTAGTGGCACTTACGAGCAGTACTTC
CDR3: CASGTYEQYF
size: .
J: TRBJ2-7
D: .
V: TRBV12-5

DNA: TGTGCCAGCAGGGGCGGGAACTACGAGCAGTACTTC
CDR3: CASRGGNYEQYF
size: .
J: TRBJ2-7
D: .
V: TRBV2

DNA: TGCAGCGTTGAAAACAGGGTGAGGGGCTACACCTTC
CDR3: CSVENRVRGYTF
size: .
J: TRBJ1-2
D: .
V: TRBV29-1

DNA: TGCGCCAGCAGTGTCAACCGGGCGGGAAGGGACACCGGGGAGCTGTTTTTT
CDR3: CASSVNRAGRDTGELFF
size: .
J: TRBJ2-2
D: .
V: TRBV10-1

DNA: TGTGCCAGCAGCGCGTGGGGTCCGGGGACCGGGGAGCTGTTTTTT
CDR3: CASSAWGPGTGELFF
size: once
J: TRBJ2-2
D: .
V: TRBV9

DNA: TGTGCCATTAGCGGCCGTGCTAGCACCGGGGAGCTGTTTTTT
CDR3: CAISGRASTGELFF
size: .
J: TRBJ2-2
D: .
V: TRBV28

DNA: TGTGCCAGCAGCTTGGGGAGCAGGGGAGTCGTCGCTTTCTTT
CDR3: CASSLGSRGVVAFF
size: .
J: TRBJ1-1
D: .
V: TRBV5-4